The present TCR beta chain was sequenced within a study of T cells in Graves' hyperthyroidism and ophthalmopathy (dated by TCRdb to the late 2010s). Study-wide context: Peripheral blood was sampled at the time of initial diagnosis, prior to any treatment. Once sampling was done, hyperthyroidism patients were given methimazole at a starting dose of 30 mg daily, whereas ophthalmopathy patients were given high-dose intravenous methylprednisolone. The approximately 90 discovery patients were randomly split 7:3 into training and test sets. To identify TCR V-J signatures that set the groups apart, the researchers used a discovery cohort of about a hundred patients, made up of around 42 with Graves' ophthalmopathy and some 60 with stable Graves' hyperthyroidism. Whether ophthalmopathy could be predicted prospectively was tested in an independent validation cohort made up of under 20 hyperthyroidism patients plus 17 patients who later progressed to ophthalmopathy. In about 6 Graves' hyperthyroidism patients, the study also compared T-cell repertoires from thyroid tissue with T-cell repertoires from blood. The paper reports TCR Vbeta CDR3 sequencing of more than 120 peripheral blood samples: over 40 ophthalmopathy, 70 to 85 hyperthyroidism and 17 progressor patients.

In the ophthalmopathy patients, disease was moderately to severely active, with a Clinical Activity Score of 3 or more, a NOSPECS grade of 4 or more, and a duration of less than 3 months. The study excluded patients with uncontrolled infections, other autoimmune diseases, pregnancy or lactation. Clinical symptoms, serum thyroxine and TRAb, thyroid ultrasound, and orbital computed tomography formed the basis for the diagnoses. Ficoll-Paque density gradient centrifugation was used to isolate PBMCs from about 10 ml of fresh peripheral blood. Trizol reagent was used to extract total RNA, and RNA quality was then checked on an Agilent 2100 Bioanalyzer. There are 20 amino acids in the CDR3, from cysteine to phenylalanine inclusive. The entry retains the CDR3 DNA only, 60 bases that are in frame from base 1. The germline V and J ends show losses of 2 bases and 5 bases respectively, and no gene match explains 21 bases of the junction. The germline V gene yields MNHNS for CDR1 and SASEGT for CDR2.

This clonotype was recorded at least ten times. Its antigen specificity is not known. Base-call qualities are not available, and no considerably larger clone is one nucleotide away. The investigation overall reported the following: No statistical method was used to set the sample size in advance, and investigators knew the group allocation. A model built on a 13 V-J signature distinguished ophthalmopathy from stable hyperthyroidism, reaching about 88% sensitivity and 81.08% specificity in cross-validation and 80%/75% in testing. Blood samples also contained most of the expanded thyroid clonotypes (frequency above 0.001), which suggests that blood repertoires may reflect thyroid immune responses. During validation, the model predicted progression to ophthalmopathy a median of approximately 6 months ahead of onset, with almost 71% sensitivity and 72% to 80% specificity.

TCR beta CDR3 regions were amplified from RNA transcripts. The first round of RT-PCR for the TCR CDR3 was performed with the HTBI primer set and the Qiagen OneStep RT-PCR kit. A second multiplex PCR round built the libraries, followed by size selection and purification. Paired-end sequencing of the libraries was performed with 100 bp reads on an Illumina HiSeq2000. For the original study's pipeline: SOAPnuke was used to process the raw data, removing reads that contained adapters or uncalled bases, had a mean Phred below 15, or lacked an exact match to the constant primer or identifier. High-quality paired reads were merged using COPE v1.2.5, and each unique nucleotide sequence was defined as a clonotype. MiTCR v1.1 was used to align the clonotypes against IMGT TRBV, TRBD and TRBJ reference segments. The analysis included only V-J combinations with a frequency above 0.0001, which together covered roughly 99% of the repertoires. A TCS score was defined as the ratio between F50 (clonal expansion) and ExV (chaos), using BLOSUM62-based TCRdist between CDR3 peptides within each V-J. Welch's t-statistics and random forest reduced roughly 530 V-J features to 13, which were used in a naive Bayes classifier (R e1071). TCRdb's own reprocessing of the public reads used fastp at Q25 and MiXCR and kept productive beta chains. Rows matching on CDR3 protein sequence are summarized as one entry with the most common DNA and genes. TCRdb's processing, not the study's, gives the V and J calls here. The sample table records some 340,000 distinct CDR3 sequences; 12% to 15% of these occur just once. Roughly 33% of the sample comes from the top ten.

The material sequenced was blood. The sequence was collected from a woman aged 40 to 50 with Graves' ophthalmopathy. This sequence uses TRBV6-1 and TRBJ2-5; 9 nucleotides in the junction match TRBD1. In nucleotide form, the sequence is TGTGCCAGCAGTGAAAGGATCGGGATTACACAGGGGGCCGGGCGGGAGACCCAGTACTTC. Its coded protein is CASSERIGITQGAGRETQYF.